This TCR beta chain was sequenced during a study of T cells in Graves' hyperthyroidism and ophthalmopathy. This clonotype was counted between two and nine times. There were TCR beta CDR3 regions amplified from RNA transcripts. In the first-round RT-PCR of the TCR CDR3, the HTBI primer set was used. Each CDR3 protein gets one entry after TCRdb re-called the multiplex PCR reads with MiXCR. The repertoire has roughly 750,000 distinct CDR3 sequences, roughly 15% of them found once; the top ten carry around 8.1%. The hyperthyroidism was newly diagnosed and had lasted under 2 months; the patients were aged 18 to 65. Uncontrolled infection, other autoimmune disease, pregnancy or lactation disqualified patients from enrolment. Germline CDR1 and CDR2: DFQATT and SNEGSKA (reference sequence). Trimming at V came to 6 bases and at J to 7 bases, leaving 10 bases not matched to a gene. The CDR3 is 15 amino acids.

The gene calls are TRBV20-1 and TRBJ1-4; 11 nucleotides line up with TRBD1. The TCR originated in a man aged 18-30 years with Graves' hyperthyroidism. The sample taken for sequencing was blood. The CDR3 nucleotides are TGCAGTGCCCAGAGACGGACAGGGGGCAGTGAAAAACTGTTTTTT. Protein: CSAQRRTGGSEKLFF.